This T cell receptor (beta chain) was obtained from a study of T cells in Graves' hyperthyroidism and ophthalmopathy. Overall study context: Peripheral blood was obtained at initial diagnosis, preceding any treatment.

In this sample, this clonotype turned up many times. Regions amplified from RNA transcripts were the TCR beta CDR3 regions. The HTBI primer set was used in a first-round RT-PCR of the TCR CDR3. One entry per CDR3 protein, called by TCRdb with MiXCR from the multiplex PCR reads. The sample shows fewer than 600,000 distinct CDR3 sequences, 12% to 15% of them seen only once. Participants, patients aged 18 to 65, had newly diagnosed hyperthyroidism with a duration under 2 months. Criteria for exclusion of patients were uncontrolled infection, other autoimmune disease, pregnancy or lactation. Every diagnosis used clinical symptoms, serum thyroxine and TRAb, thyroid ultrasound and orbital computed tomography. J lost 0 bases, V lost 6 bases, and 4 bases had no gene match. Germline lookup yields CDR1 LGHDT and CDR2 YNNKEL (reference sequence). The CDR3 contains 16 residues.

The TCR comes from a woman between 35 and 50 years old with Graves' hyperthyroidism. The sequenced material came from blood. The chain couples TRBV3-1 to TRBJ2-3; 12 bases fit TRBD2. CDR3: CASRNGLAGSTDTQYF. In nucleotides, the CDR3 is TGTGCCAGCAGAAACGGACTAGCGGGGAGCACAGATACGCAGTATTTT.